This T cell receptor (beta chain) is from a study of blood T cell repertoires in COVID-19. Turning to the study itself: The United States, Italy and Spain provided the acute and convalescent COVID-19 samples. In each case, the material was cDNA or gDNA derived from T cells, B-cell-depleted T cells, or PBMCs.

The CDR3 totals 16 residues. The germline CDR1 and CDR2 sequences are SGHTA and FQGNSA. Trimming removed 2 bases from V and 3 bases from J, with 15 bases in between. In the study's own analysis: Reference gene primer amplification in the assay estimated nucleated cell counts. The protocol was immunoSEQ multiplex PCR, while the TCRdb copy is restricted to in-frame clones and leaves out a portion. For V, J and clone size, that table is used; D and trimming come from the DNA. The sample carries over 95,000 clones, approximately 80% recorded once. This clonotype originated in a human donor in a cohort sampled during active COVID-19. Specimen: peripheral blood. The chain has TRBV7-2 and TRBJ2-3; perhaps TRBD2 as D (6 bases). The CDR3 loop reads CASSLRIRGGTDTQYF. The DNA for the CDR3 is TGTGCCAGCAGCTTAAGGATACGTGGGGGGACAGATACGCAGTATTTT.